The rows below give T cell receptor beta chains drawn from one sample of a study of blood T cells in healthy people across ages. Each CDR3 protein is one row after TCRdb ran MiXCR on the 5' RACE reads. The sample contains about 800,000 distinct CDR3 sequences, 25% of which appear only once. Another study also made use of these data, one on T cells of mothers and their children.

What was sequenced was blood. All receptors derive from a boy aged 5-17 years in good health. CDR3s include the opening cysteine and the closing phenylalanine or tryptophan.

v_gene,CDR3aa
TRBV15,CATSRANTEAFF
TRBV6-1,CASSVRTGEYGYTF
TRBV10-3,CAISERGTGPESSNYGYTF
TRBV7-2,CASSLGGTPGDQPQHF
TRBV6-1,CASRASGTSSYNEQFF
TRBV3-1,CASSQGIGTSGTGELFF
TRBV6-5,CASSYSGSGSSSYEQYF
TRBV20-1,CSAPRGQGLYGYTF
TRBV15,CATSRTGQETQYF
TRBV20-1,CSARDLQRDSYEQYF
TRBV20-1,CSASPLSDKIYGYTF
TRBV6-5,CASRDGLAGTDTQYF
TRBV4-3,CASSQDRFRAGGPWTGELFF
TRBV28,CASSFPSGAQETQYF
TRBV30,CAWSTDRVVSGANVLTF
TRBV20-1,CSAKGTPVLGYGYTF
TRBV19,CASHMSSSGANVLTF
TRBV12-3/TRBV12-4,CASSLAGTWDEQYF
TRBV12-3/TRBV12-4,CASSIRGSEQYF
TRBV9,CASSVGLIGGTGTDTQYF
TRBV29-1,CSVEGRHSGNTIYF
TRBV6-2/TRBV6-3,CASKQAASSGANVLTF
TRBV11-1,CASSRGVNTGELFF
TRBV29-1,CSVKTGGSDEQFF
TRBV10-3,CATLGQGAYYGYTF
TRBV12-3/TRBV12-4,CASGPASGSYEQYF
TRBV6-6,CASILGGGLGPLHF
TRBV20-1,CSARDEGGSYNSPLHF
TRBV14,CASSQDISGGGEKLFF
TRBV7-9,CASTPSAGGPLETQYF
TRBV24-1,CATSDRTSGRETDTQSF
TRBV7-9,CASSPQGLGNTIYF
TRBV7-9,CASSVSGEAKNIQYF
TRBV20-1,CSARPAGLLNTEAFF
TRBV7-9,CASSLPAGEQYF
TRBV5-1,CASSPGQGFEAFF
TRBV7-8,CASSSTGGETQYF
TRBV6-5,CASSRKLAGPGGNEQFF
TRBV6-1,CASSPRGGRGNTEAFF
TRBV28,CASSFPRRGGGYTF
TRBV27,CASPGCQETQYF
TRBV20-1,CSARRAARGFDHNEQFF
TRBV10-3,CAISEPGQNYEQYF